This is a list of T cell receptor beta chains from one sample in a study of identical twins. Each CDR3 protein is one row after TCRdb ran MiXCR on the 5' RACE reads. The sample shows around 680,000 distinct CDR3 sequences, less than 10% of them seen only once. The data were also submitted as part of a second study, on yellow fever vaccine responses in identical twins.

Specimen: PBMCs. These receptors originate from a woman under 30 in good health. Each CDR3 is given with its conserved first and last residue. Fields, in order: J gene, clone size, D gene, V gene, CDR3 DNA, CDR3 protein. A D gene is named only where the DNA matches it firmly. Not every row has a clone size; where given, it reads once, few, many or a size class.

J gene: TRBJ1-5; clone size: .; D gene: .; V gene: TRBV11-2; CDR3 DNA: TGTGCCAGCAGCTTAGTGGGACTGGGATCTGGGGGCAATCAGCCCCAGCATTTT; CDR3 protein: CASSLVGLGSGGNQPQHF
J gene: TRBJ2-3; clone size: once; D gene: .; V gene: TRBV20-1; CDR3 DNA: TGCAGTGCTAGAGAGTTCCGGCACCACACAGATACGCAGTATTTT; CDR3 protein: CSAREFRHHTDTQYF
J gene: TRBJ2-2; clone size: few; D gene: .; V gene: TRBV14; CDR3 DNA: TGTGCCAGCAGAGGACAGAGTAACACCGGGGAGCTGTTTTTT; CDR3 protein: CASRGQSNTGELFF
J gene: TRBJ1-6; clone size: .; D gene: .; V gene: TRBV20-1; CDR3 DNA: TGCAGTGCTACTGCAGATTTAGGTTCACCCCTCCACTTT; CDR3 protein: CSATADLGSPLHF
J gene: TRBJ2-2; clone size: .; D gene: .; V gene: TRBV29-1; CDR3 DNA: TGCAGCGTAGGCCAGAAAACCACCGGGGAGCTGTTTTTT; CDR3 protein: CSVGQKTTGELFF
J gene: TRBJ2-7; clone size: .; D gene: .; V gene: TRBV7-9; CDR3 DNA: TGTGCCAGCAGCTTATCCGGGCGTCCCTACGAGCAGTACTTC; CDR3 protein: CASSLSGRPYEQYF
J gene: TRBJ2-7; clone size: .; D gene: .; V gene: TRBV10-3; CDR3 DNA: TGTGCCATCAGTGGCCTACAGGGTTACGACGAGCAGTACTTC; CDR3 protein: CAISGLQGYDEQYF
J gene: TRBJ2-7; clone size: many; D gene: TRBD1; V gene: TRBV5-1; CDR3 DNA: TGCGCCAGCAGCGCCGGGACAGCTAACTTAGAGCAGTACTTC; CDR3 protein: CASSAGTANLEQYF
J gene: TRBJ2-1; clone size: many; D gene: TRBD2; V gene: TRBV7-2; CDR3 DNA: TGTGCCAGCAGACGGACTAGCGGAATCTATGAGCAGTTCTTC; CDR3 protein: CASRRTSGIYEQFF
J gene: TRBJ1-5; clone size: .; D gene: TRBD1; V gene: TRBV3-1; CDR3 DNA: TGTGCCAGCAGCCAAGGGACAGGGCAAAATCAGCCCCAGCATTTT; CDR3 protein: CASSQGTGQNQPQHF
J gene: TRBJ1-6; clone size: few; D gene: .; V gene: TRBV25-1; CDR3 DNA: TGTGCCAGCAGCGCCCCTCGTTGGCCGATTACCCTCCACTTT; CDR3 protein: CASSAPRWPITLHF
J gene: TRBJ1-1; clone size: many; D gene: .; V gene: TRBV5-1; CDR3 DNA: TGCGCCAGCAGCCATGGGGGGACTGAAGCTTTCTTT; CDR3 protein: CASSHGGTEAFF
J gene: TRBJ1-2; clone size: many; D gene: .; V gene: TRBV10-3; CDR3 DNA: TGTGCCATCAGTGAGTCCCGGCCGGGAGCTAACTATGGCTACACCTTC; CDR3 protein: CAISESRPGANYGYTF
J gene: TRBJ2-5; clone size: .; D gene: TRBD2; V gene: TRBV11-2; CDR3 DNA: TGTGCCAGCACCGACTTAGCGGGGGGCGCACAAGAGACCCAGTACTTC; CDR3 protein: CASTDLAGGAQETQYF
J gene: TRBJ2-7; clone size: few; D gene: .; V gene: TRBV20-1; CDR3 DNA: TGCAGTGCCAACCCTGGGTCCGAGCAGTACTTC; CDR3 protein: CSANPGSEQYF
J gene: TRBJ2-2; clone size: .; D gene: .; V gene: TRBV18; CDR3 DNA: TGTGCCAGCTCACCACCGGGTGGGAGAGTAACCGGGGAGCTGTTTTTT; CDR3 protein: CASSPPGGRVTGELFF
J gene: TRBJ1-1; clone size: many; D gene: .; V gene: TRBV7-2; CDR3 DNA: TGTGCCAGCAGCTTAAGACTCGAGAACACTGAAGCTTTCTTT; CDR3 protein: CASSLRLENTEAFF
J gene: TRBJ2-3; clone size: few; D gene: TRBD2; V gene: TRBV5-1; CDR3 DNA: TGCGCCAGCAGCCCCGGACTAGTCTCGACGGGTACGCAGTATTTT; CDR3 protein: CASSPGLVSTGTQYF
J gene: TRBJ1-6; clone size: .; D gene: .; V gene: TRBV13; CDR3 DNA: TGTGCCAGCAGTCAACAGGTAGATAATTCACCCCTCCACTTT; CDR3 protein: CASSQQVDNSPLHF
J gene: TRBJ1-6; clone size: .; D gene: TRBD1; V gene: TRBV20-1; CDR3 DNA: TGCAGTGCTACCCGGACAGGACTTCGCGATTCACCCCTCCACTTT; CDR3 protein: CSATRTGLRDSPLHF
J gene: TRBJ2-3; clone size: .; D gene: TRBD1; V gene: TRBV7-2; CDR3 DNA: TGTGCCAGCAGCTTCGACAGGGGGCCAGATACGCAGTATTTT; CDR3 protein: CASSFDRGPDTQYF
J gene: TRBJ2-2; clone size: few; D gene: TRBD2; V gene: TRBV9; CDR3 DNA: TGTGCCAGCAGCGTCAGCGGGGGGCTACCCGGGGAGCTGTTTTTT; CDR3 protein: CASSVSGGLPGELFF
J gene: TRBJ2-2; clone size: .; D gene: .; V gene: TRBV11-3; CDR3 DNA: TGTGCCAGCAGCTCACGACTTAGCCCCGGGGAGCTGTTTTTT; CDR3 protein: CASSSRLSPGELFF
J gene: TRBJ1-2; clone size: few; D gene: .; V gene: TRBV7-8; CDR3 DNA: TGTGCCAGCAGCTTGAAGGGGACCAATGGCTACACCTTC; CDR3 protein: CASSLKGTNGYTF
J gene: TRBJ2-2; clone size: many; D gene: .; V gene: TRBV11-2; CDR3 DNA: TGTGCCAGCAGCTTAGGCATAGGGCCCGGGGAGCTGTTTTTT; CDR3 protein: CASSLGIGPGELFF
J gene: TRBJ2-7; clone size: .; D gene: TRBD2; V gene: TRBV7-2; CDR3 DNA: TGTGCCAGCAGCTTGAAGGGCGGGAGTTCACTCTACGAGCAGTACTTC; CDR3 protein: CASSLKGGSSLYEQYF
J gene: TRBJ1-6; clone size: .; D gene: .; V gene: TRBV10-3; CDR3 DNA: TGTGCCATCAAAGAGCCTTCAGCGGGCTCACCCCTCCACTTT; CDR3 protein: CAIKEPSAGSPLHF
J gene: TRBJ1-4; clone size: many; D gene: .; V gene: TRBV28; CDR3 DNA: TGTGCCAGCAGCCCAAGACTGAAGACAGTTGCAACTAATGAAAAACTGTTTTTT; CDR3 protein: CASSPRLKTVATNEKLFF
J gene: TRBJ2-5; clone size: .; D gene: TRBD2; V gene: TRBV20-1; CDR3 DNA: TGCAGTGCTACCCAGAAACTAGCGGGGGTACAAGAGACCCAGTACTTC; CDR3 protein: CSATQKLAGVQETQYF
J gene: TRBJ2-5; clone size: few; D gene: .; V gene: TRBV28; CDR3 DNA: TGTGCCAGCGGGGACGGTAGGCTAGTGGGCGAGACCCAGTACTTC; CDR3 protein: CASGDGRLVGETQYF
J gene: TRBJ2-7; clone size: .; D gene: .; V gene: TRBV12-3/TRBV12-4; CDR3 DNA: TGTGCCAGCAGTTCGGCAAGTGTACCCTACGAGCAGTACTTC; CDR3 protein: CASSSASVPYEQYF
J gene: TRBJ2-3; clone size: few; D gene: .; V gene: TRBV7-6; CDR3 DNA: TGTGCCAGCAGCCCAAATACAGAAATTACGCAGTATTTT; CDR3 protein: CASSPNTEITQYF
J gene: TRBJ2-3; clone size: many; D gene: .; V gene: TRBV7-9; CDR3 DNA: TGTGCCAGCAGCCTGGGCAGGGTAGGGATGGTCGATACGCAGTATTTT; CDR3 protein: CASSLGRVGMVDTQYF
J gene: TRBJ2-1; clone size: few; D gene: TRBD2; V gene: TRBV11-1; CDR3 DNA: TGTGCCAGCAGCCGGGGACTAGCGGGAGTATTATCCTACAATGAGCAGTTCTTC; CDR3 protein: CASSRGLAGVLSYNEQFF
J gene: TRBJ2-6; clone size: many; D gene: TRBD1; V gene: TRBV10-3; CDR3 DNA: TGTGCCATCAGCGAAAGAGGGGACAGATCTGGGGCCAACGTCCTGACTTTC; CDR3 protein: CAISERGDRSGANVLTF
J gene: TRBJ2-7; clone size: many; D gene: .; V gene: TRBV28; CDR3 DNA: TGTGCCAGCAGTTTCTATCGGGACTTTCCCGCCGAGCAGTACTTC; CDR3 protein: CASSFYRDFPAEQYF
J gene: TRBJ2-1; clone size: .; D gene: TRBD2; V gene: TRBV5-1; CDR3 DNA: TGCGCCAGCAGTTTCTTAGCGGGAAGAAGGGGCAATGAGCAGTTCTTC; CDR3 protein: CASSFLAGRRGNEQFF
J gene: TRBJ2-3; clone size: .; D gene: TRBD2; V gene: TRBV20-1; CDR3 DNA: TGCAGTGCTATCCCGGGGTCTAGCGGGCTCCTAGCTAGCACAGATACGCAGTATTTT; CDR3 protein: CSAIPGSSGLLASTDTQYF
J gene: TRBJ2-3; clone size: few; D gene: TRBD1; V gene: TRBV7-9; CDR3 DNA: TGTGCCAGCAGCTTAGGCTCAGGGGGCGCAGATACGCAGTATTTT; CDR3 protein: CASSLGSGGADTQYF
J gene: TRBJ2-5; clone size: few; D gene: TRBD2; V gene: TRBV7-9; CDR3 DNA: TGTGCCAGCAGCTTAGATCTAGGACTAGCGGCAGAGACCCAGTACTTC; CDR3 protein: CASSLDLGLAAETQYF
J gene: TRBJ2-7; clone size: .; D gene: .; V gene: TRBV5-6; CDR3 DNA: TGTGCCAGCAGCTTGGCAGCGGCGGGGAGCGATTTCTACGAGCAGTACTTC; CDR3 protein: CASSLAAAGSDFYEQYF
J gene: TRBJ2-2; clone size: few; D gene: TRBD1; V gene: TRBV12-3/TRBV12-4; CDR3 DNA: TGTGCCAGCAGTTTCGACAGGGGATCAACCGGGGAGCTGTTTTTT; CDR3 protein: CASSFDRGSTGELFF
J gene: TRBJ2-6; clone size: .; D gene: .; V gene: TRBV20-1; CDR3 DNA: TGCAGTGCTGGTATCGGATCTGGGGCCAACGTCCTGACTTTC; CDR3 protein: CSAGIGSGANVLTF
J gene: TRBJ2-7; clone size: .; D gene: .; V gene: TRBV20-1; CDR3 DNA: TGCAGTGCTAGGCGTCGGGGTACCTACGAGCAGTACTTC; CDR3 protein: CSARRRGTYEQYF
J gene: TRBJ1-2; clone size: .; D gene: .; V gene: TRBV2; CDR3 DNA: TGTGCCAGCAGTGAAACAGGGATGAAAGGGTATGGCTACACCTTC; CDR3 protein: CASSETGMKGYGYTF
J gene: TRBJ1-1; clone size: few; D gene: TRBD1; V gene: TRBV5-1; CDR3 DNA: TGCGCCAGCACCTCGACAGGGCACACTGAAGCTTTCTTT; CDR3 protein: CASTSTGHTEAFF
J gene: TRBJ1-6; clone size: many; D gene: .; V gene: TRBV7-2; CDR3 DNA: TGTGCCAGCAGCTTTGAAGAGAATTCACCCCTCCACTTT; CDR3 protein: CASSFEENSPLHF
J gene: TRBJ2-5; clone size: many; D gene: .; V gene: TRBV29-1; CDR3 DNA: TGCAGCGTCGGACACTTACAAGAGACCCAGTACTTC; CDR3 protein: CSVGHLQETQYF
J gene: TRBJ1-1; clone size: many; D gene: .; V gene: TRBV29-1; CDR3 DNA: TGCAGCGTTGTACCAGGGAGCACTGAAGCTTTCTTT; CDR3 protein: CSVVPGSTEAFF
J gene: TRBJ1-4; clone size: many; D gene: .; V gene: TRBV12-3/TRBV12-4; CDR3 DNA: TGTGCCAGCAGTTTAGACAGGGCTGGAGAAAAACTGTTTTTT; CDR3 protein: CASSLDRAGEKLFF
J gene: TRBJ1-5; clone size: many; D gene: .; V gene: TRBV11-2; CDR3 DNA: TGTGCCAGCAGCTCGGGCAGGGGCGATCAGCCCCAGCATTTT; CDR3 protein: CASSSGRGDQPQHF
J gene: TRBJ2-4; clone size: few; D gene: TRBD2; V gene: TRBV20-1; CDR3 DNA: TGCAGTGCTAGAGGAATAGCGCGGGAGAGATCGGGAAACATTCAGTACTTC; CDR3 protein: CSARGIARERSGNIQYF
J gene: TRBJ2-5; clone size: many; D gene: .; V gene: TRBV7-9; CDR3 DNA: TGTGCCAGCAGCCGTATGGAGACCCAGTACTTC; CDR3 protein: CASSRMETQYF
J gene: TRBJ2-7; clone size: .; D gene: TRBD1; V gene: TRBV5-1; CDR3 DNA: TGCGCCAGCAGCTTGGAGTCGACAGGGTCCGCCTACGAGCAGTACTTC; CDR3 protein: CASSLESTGSAYEQYF
J gene: TRBJ2-7; clone size: .; D gene: TRBD2; V gene: TRBV25-1; CDR3 DNA: TGTGCCAGCATAGGACTAGCGGGCAGAAATGGTGCGGAGCAGTACTTC; CDR3 protein: CASIGLAGRNGAEQYF
J gene: TRBJ2-2; clone size: few; D gene: TRBD1; V gene: TRBV6-5; CDR3 DNA: TGTGCCAGCAGTTACCGGACAGGGGGCTCTAGCACCGGGGAGCTGTTTTTT; CDR3 protein: CASSYRTGGSSTGELFF